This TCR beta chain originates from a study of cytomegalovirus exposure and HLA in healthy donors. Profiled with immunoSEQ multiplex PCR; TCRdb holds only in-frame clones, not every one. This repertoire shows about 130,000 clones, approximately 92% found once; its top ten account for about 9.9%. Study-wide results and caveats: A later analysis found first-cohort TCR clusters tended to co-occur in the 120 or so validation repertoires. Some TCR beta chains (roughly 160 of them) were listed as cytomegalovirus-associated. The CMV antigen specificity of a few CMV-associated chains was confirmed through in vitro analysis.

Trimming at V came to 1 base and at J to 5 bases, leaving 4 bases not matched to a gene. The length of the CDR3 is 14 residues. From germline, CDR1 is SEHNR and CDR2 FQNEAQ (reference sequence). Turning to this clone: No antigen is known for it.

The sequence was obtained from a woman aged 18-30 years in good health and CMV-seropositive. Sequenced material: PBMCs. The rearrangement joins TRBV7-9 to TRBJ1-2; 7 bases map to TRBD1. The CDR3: CASSLEGQLYGYTF. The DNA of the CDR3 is TGTGCCAGCAGCTTAGAGGGACAGTTATATGGCTACACCTTC.